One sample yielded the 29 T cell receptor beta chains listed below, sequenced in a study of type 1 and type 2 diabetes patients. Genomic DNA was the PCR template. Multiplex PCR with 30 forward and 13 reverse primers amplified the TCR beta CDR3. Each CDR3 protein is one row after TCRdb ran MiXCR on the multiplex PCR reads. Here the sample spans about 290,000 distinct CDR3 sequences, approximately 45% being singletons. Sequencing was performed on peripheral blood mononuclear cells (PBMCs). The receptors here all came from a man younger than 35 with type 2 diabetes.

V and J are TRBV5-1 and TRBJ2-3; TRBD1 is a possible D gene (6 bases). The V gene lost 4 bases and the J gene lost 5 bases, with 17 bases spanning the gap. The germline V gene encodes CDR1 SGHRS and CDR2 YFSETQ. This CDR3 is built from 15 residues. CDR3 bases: TGCGCCAGCAGCCTCACAGGGAATAGTGAAGATACGCAGTATTTT. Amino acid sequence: CASSLTGNSEDTQYF.

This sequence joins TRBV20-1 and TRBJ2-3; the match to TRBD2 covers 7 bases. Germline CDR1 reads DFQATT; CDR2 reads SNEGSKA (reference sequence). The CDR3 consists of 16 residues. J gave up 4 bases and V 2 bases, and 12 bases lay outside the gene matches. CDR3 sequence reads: CSARSGEGNKADTQYF. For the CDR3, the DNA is TGCAGTGCTAGATCCGGGGAGGGGAACAAGGCAGATACGCAGTATTTT.

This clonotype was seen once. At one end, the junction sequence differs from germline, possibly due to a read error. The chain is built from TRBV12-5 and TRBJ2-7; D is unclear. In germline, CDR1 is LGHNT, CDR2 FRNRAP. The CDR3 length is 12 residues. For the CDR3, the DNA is TGTGTTAGTGGTTTAAGCAGCTACGAGCAGTACTTC. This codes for CVSGLSSYEQYF.

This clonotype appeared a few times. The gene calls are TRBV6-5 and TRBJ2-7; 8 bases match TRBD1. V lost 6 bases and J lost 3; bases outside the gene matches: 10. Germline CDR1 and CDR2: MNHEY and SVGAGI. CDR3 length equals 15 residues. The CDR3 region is CASRYNRDRNYEQYF. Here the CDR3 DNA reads TGTGCCAGCAGGTACAATAGGGACAGGAACTACGAGCAGTACTTC.

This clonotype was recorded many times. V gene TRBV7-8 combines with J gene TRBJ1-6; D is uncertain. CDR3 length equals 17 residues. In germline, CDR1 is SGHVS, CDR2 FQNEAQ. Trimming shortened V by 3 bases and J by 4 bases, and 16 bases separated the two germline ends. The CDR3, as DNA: TGTGCCAGCAGCTTCGGTGTTTCCTTCCAATATAATTCACCCCTCCACTTT. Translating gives CASSFGVSFQYNSPLHF.

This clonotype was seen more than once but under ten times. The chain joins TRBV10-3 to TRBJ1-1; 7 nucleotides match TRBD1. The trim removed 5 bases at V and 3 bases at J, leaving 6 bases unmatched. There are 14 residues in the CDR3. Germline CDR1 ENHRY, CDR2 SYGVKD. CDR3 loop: CAISSTGLDTEAFF. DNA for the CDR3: TGTGCCATCAGTTCGACAGGGCTCGACACTGAAGCTTTCTTT.

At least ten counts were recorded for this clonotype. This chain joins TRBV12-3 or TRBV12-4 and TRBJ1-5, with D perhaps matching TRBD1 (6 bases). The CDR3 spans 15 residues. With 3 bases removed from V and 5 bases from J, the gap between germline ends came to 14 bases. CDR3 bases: TGTGCCAGCAGTTTTAAGGGGACAACCTATCAGCCCCAGCATTTT. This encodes CASSFKGTTYQPQHF.

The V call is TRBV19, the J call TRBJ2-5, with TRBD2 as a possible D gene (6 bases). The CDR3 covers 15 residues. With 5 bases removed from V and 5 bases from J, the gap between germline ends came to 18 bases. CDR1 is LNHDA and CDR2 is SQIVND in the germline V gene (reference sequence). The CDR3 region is CASSWGDGESETQYF. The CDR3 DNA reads TGTGCCAGTAGTTGGGGGGACGGCGAATCGGAGACCCAGTACTTC.

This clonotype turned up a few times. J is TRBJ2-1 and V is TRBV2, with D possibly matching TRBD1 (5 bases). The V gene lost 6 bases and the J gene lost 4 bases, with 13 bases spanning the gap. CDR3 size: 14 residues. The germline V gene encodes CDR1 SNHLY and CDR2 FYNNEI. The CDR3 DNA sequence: TGTGCCAGCAGATCAGGGTCCACTTACAATGAGCAGTTCTTC. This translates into CASRSGSTYNEQFF.

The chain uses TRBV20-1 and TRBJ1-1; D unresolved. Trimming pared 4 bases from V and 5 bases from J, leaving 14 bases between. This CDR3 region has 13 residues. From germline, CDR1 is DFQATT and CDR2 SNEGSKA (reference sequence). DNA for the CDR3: TGCAGTGCTAAGACGGGCTCTCTGACTGAAGCTTTCTTT. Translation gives CSAKTGSLTEAFF.

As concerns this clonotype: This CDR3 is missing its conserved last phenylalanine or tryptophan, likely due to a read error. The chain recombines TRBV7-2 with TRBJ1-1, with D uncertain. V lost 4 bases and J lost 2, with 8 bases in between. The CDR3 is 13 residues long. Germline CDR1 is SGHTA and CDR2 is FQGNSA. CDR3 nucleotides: TGTGCCAGCAGCTCGGACCATAACACTGAAGCTTTCTCT. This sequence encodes CASSSDHNTEAFS.

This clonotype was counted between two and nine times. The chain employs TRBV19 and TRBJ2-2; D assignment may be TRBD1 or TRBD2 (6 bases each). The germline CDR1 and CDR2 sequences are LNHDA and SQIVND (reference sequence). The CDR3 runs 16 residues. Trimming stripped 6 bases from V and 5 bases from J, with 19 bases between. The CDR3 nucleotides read TGTGCCAGTAGCCGAGCTTGGCAGGGGAGGACCGGGGAGCTGTTTTTT. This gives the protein CASSRAWQGRTGELFF.

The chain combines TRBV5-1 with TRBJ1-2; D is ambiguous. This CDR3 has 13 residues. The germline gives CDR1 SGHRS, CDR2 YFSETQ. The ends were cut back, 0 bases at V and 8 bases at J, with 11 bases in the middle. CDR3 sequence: CASSLVGGEGYTF. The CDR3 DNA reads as TGCGCCAGCAGCTTGGTCGGTGGGGAAGGCTACACCTTC.

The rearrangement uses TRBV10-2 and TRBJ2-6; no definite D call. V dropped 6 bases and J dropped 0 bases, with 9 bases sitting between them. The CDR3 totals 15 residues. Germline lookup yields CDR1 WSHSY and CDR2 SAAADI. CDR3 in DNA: TGCGCCAGCAGCCCCTATGCCTCTGGGGCCAACGTCCTGACTTTC. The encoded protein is CASSPYASGANVLTF.

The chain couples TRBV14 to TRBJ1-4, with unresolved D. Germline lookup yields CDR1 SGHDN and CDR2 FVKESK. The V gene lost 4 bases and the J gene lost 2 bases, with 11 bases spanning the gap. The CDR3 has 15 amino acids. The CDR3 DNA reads TGTGCCAGCAGCCGTACTCGTTCCACTAATGAAAAACTGTTTTTT. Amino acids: CASSRTRSTNEKLFF. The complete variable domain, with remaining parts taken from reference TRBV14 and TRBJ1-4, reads EAGVTQFPSHSVIEKGQTVTLRCDPISGHDNLYWYRRVMGKEIKFLLHFVKESKQDESGMPNNRFLAERTGGTYSTLKVQPAELEDSGVYFCASSRTRSTNEKLFFGSGTQLSVL.

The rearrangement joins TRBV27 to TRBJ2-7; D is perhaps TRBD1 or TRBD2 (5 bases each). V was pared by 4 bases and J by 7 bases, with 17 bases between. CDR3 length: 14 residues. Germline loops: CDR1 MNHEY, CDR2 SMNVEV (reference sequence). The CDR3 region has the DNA TGTGCCAGCAGTTCACGGGACGGGATTGAAGAGCAGTACTTC. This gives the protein CASSSRDGIEEQYF.

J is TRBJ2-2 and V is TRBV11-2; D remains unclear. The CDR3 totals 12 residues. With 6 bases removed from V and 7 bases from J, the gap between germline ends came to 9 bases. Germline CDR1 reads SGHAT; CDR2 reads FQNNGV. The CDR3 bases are TGTGCCAGCAGTTTTTTCGACGGGGAGCTGTTTTTT. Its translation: CASSFFDGELFF. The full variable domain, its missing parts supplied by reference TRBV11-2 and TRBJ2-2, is EAGVAQSPRYKIIEKRQSVAFWCNPISGHATLYWYQQILGQGPKLLIQFQNNGVVDDSQLPKDRFSAERLKGVDSTLKIQPAKLEDSAVYLCASSFFDGELFFGEGSRLTVL.

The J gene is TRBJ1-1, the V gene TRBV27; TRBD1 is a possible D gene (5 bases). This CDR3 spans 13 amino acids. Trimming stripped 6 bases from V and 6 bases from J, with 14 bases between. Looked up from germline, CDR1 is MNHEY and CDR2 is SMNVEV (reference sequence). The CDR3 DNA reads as TGTGCCAGCAGGGGGGTCTCGGGCGCTGAAGCTTTCTTT. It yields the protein CASRGVSGAEAFF.

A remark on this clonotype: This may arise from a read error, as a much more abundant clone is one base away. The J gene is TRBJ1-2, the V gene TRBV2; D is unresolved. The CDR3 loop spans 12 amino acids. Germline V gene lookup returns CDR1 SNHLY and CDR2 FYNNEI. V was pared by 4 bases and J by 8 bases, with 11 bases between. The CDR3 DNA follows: TGTGCCAGCAGTGGTAACATCCAGGGCTACACCTTC. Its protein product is CASSGNIQGYTF.

This chain's CDR3 is CASSLEDDRAPLHF. Here the CDR3 DNA reads TGCGCCAGCAGCTTGGAGGATGACAGGGCACCCCTCCACTTT. The genes are TRBV5-1 and TRBJ1-6; 7 positions match TRBD1. The V segment lost 0 bases and the J segment 11 bases; nucleotides outside the gene matches: 5. Germline CDR1 is SGHRS and CDR2 is YFSETQ. This CDR3 has 14 residues.

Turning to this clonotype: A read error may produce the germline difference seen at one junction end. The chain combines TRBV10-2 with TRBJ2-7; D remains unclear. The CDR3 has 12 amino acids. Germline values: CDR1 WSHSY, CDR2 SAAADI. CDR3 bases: TGTGCCAGCACTGCCAGCTCCTACGAGCAGTACTTC. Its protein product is CASTASSYEQYF.

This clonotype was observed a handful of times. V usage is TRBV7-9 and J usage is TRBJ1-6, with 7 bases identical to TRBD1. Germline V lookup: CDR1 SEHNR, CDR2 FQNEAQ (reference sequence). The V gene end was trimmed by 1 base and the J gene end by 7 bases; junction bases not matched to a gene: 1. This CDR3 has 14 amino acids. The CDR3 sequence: CASSLVQGNSPLHF. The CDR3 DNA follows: TGTGCCAGCAGCTTAGTACAGGGGAATTCACCCCTCCACTTT. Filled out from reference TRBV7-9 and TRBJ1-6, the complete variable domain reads DTGVSQNPRHKITKRGQNVTFRCDPISEHNRLYWYRQTLGQGPEFLTYFQNEAQLEKSRLLSDRFSAERPKGSFSTLEIQRTEQGDSAMYLCASSLVQGNSPLHFGNGTRLTVT.

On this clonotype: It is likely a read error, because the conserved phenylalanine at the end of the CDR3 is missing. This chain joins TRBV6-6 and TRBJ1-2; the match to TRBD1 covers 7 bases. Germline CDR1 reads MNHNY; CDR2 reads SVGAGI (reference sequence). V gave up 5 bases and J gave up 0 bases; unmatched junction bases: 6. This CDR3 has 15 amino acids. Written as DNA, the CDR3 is TGTGCCAGCAGTGAGGGACAGTCCGCTAACTATGGCTACACCTCC. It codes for CASSEGQSANYGYTS.

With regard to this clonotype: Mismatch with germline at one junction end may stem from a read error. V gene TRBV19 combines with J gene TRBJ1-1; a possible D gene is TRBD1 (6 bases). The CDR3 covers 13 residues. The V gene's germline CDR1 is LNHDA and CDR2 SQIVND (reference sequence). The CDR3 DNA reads TGTGCCAGTATTTGGGCCGGGGGCACTGATGCTTTCTTT. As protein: CASIWAGGTDAFF.

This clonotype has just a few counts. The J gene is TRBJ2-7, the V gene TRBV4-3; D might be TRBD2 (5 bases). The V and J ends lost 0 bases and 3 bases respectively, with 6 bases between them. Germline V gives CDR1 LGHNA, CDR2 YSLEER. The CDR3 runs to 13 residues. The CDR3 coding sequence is TGCGCCAGCAGCCAAGATGCGGGCTACGAGCAGTACTTC. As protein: CASSQDAGYEQYF.

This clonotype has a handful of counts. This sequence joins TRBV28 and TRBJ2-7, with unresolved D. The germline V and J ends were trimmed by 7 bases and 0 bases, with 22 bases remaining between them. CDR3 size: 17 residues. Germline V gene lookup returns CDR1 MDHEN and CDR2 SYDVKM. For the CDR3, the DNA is TGTGCCAGCACTCCACCCCGACTGGGCGATAGCTCCTACGAGCAGTACTTC. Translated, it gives CASTPPRLGDSSYEQYF.

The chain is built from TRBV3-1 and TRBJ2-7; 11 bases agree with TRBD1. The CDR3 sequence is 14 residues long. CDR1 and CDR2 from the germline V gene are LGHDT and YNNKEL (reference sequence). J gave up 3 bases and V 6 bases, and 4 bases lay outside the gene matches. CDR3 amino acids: CASRGQGEVYEQYF. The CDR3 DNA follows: TGTGCCAGCAGGGGACAGGGGGAGGTCTACGAGCAGTACTTC.

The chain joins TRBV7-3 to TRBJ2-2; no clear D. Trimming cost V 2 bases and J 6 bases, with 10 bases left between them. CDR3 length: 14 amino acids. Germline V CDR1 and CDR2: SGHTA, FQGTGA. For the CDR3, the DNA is TGTGCCAGCAGCTTAGGGCAGCGCGCCGGGGAGCTGTTTTTT. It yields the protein CASSLGQRAGELFF.

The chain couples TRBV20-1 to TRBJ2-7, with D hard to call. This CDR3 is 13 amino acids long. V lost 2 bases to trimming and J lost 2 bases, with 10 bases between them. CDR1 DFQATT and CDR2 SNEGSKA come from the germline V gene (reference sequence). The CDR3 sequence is CSARRTATYEQYF. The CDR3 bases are TGCAGTGCTAGAAGGACGGCAACCTACGAGCAGTACTTC.